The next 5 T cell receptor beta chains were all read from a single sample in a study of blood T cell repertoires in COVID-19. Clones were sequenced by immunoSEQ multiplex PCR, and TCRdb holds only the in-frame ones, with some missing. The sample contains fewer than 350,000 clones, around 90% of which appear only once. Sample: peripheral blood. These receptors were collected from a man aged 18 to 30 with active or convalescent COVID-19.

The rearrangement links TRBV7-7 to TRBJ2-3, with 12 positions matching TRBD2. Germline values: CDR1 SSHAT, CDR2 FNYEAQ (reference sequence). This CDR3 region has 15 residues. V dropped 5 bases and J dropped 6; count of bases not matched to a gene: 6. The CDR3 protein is CASSPAGLAGDTQYF. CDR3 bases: TGTGCCAGCAGCCCGGCGGGACTAGCGGGCGATACGCAGTATTTT.

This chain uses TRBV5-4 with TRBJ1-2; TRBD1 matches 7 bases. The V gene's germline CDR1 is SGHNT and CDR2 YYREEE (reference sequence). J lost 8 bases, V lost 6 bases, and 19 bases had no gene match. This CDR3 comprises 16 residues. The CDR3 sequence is CASTFSTGDSPWGYTF. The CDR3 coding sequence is TGTGCCAGCACCTTCTCAACAGGGGACTCCCCGTGGGGCTACACCTTC. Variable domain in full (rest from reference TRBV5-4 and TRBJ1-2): ETGVTQSPTHLIKTRGQQVTLRCSSQSGHNTVSWYQQALGQGPQFIFQYYREEENGRGNFPPRFSGLQFPNYSSELNVNALELDDSALYLCASTFSTGDSPWGYTFGSGTRLTVV.

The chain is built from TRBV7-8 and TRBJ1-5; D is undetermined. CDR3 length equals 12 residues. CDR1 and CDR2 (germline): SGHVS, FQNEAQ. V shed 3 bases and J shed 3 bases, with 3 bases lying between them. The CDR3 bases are TGTGCCAGCAGCTTTCACAATCAGCCCCAGCATTTT. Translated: CASSFHNQPQHF.

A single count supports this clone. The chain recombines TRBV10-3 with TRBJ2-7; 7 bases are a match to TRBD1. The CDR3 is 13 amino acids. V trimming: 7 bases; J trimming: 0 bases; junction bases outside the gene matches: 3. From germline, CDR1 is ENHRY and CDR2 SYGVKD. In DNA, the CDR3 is TGTGCCATCACCCGACAGGGCTCCTACGAGCAGTACTTC. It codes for CAITRQGSYEQYF.

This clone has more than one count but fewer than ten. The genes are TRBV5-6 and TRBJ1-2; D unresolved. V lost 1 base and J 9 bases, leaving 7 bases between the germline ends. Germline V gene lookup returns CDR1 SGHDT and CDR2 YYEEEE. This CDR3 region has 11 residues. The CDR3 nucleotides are TGTGCCAGCAGCTTGTTGAACAGCTACACCTTC. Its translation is CASSLLNSYTF. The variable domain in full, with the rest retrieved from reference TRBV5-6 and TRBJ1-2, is DAGVTQSPTHLIKTRGQQVTLRCSPKSGHDTVSWYQQALGQGPQFIFQYYEEEERQRGNFPDRFSGHQFPNYSSELNVNALLLGDSALYLCASSLLNSYTFGSGTRLTVV.